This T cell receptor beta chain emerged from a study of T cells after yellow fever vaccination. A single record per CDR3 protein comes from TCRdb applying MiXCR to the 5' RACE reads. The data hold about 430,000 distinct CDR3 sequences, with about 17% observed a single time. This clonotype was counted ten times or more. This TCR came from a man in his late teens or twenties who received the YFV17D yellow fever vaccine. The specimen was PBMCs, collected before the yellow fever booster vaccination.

CDR3 sequence reads: CASSLTGKNTEQYF. For the CDR3, the DNA is TGCGCCAGCAGCTTGACAGGGAAGAACACCGAGCAGTACTTC. The chain has TRBV5-1 and TRBJ2-7; maybe TRBD1 (6 bases). Trimming took 1 base from V and 6 from J, leaving 14 bases between them. The CDR3 runs to 14 residues. The germline V gene has CDR1 SGHRS and CDR2 YFSETQ.